This entry features one T cell receptor beta chain sequence. Measured with immunoSEQ multiplex PCR; TCRdb has only the in-frame clones, and not every one. Here the sample spans 220,000 or so clones, about 90% being singletons. This entry belongs to a study of cytomegalovirus exposure and HLA in healthy donors. Whole-study context: A later analysis reported the same platform for the roughly 120 validation repertoires and the 500 to 750 first-cohort repertoires.

CDR3 size: 13 residues. Trimming at V came to 6 bases and at J to 0 bases, leaving 2 bases not matched to a gene. The germline V gene encodes CDR1 SGHKS and CDR2 YYEKEE (reference sequence). The sequencing input was PBMCs. This clonotype was obtained from a young woman in good health and CMV-seronegative. The chain combines TRBV5-5 with TRBJ2-7; 8 bases agree with TRBD2. CDR3 residues: CASKSGGSYEQYF. The DNA of the CDR3 is TGTGCCAGCAAGAGCGGGGGCTCCTACGAGCAGTACTTC.